This T cell receptor (beta chain) was sequenced for a study of cytomegalovirus exposure and HLA in healthy donors. V lost 5 bases and J lost 4, with 15 bases in between. The CDR3 has 15 amino acids. Germline V gene data show CDR1 as LNHDA and CDR2 as SQIVND (reference sequence). The method was immunoSEQ multiplex PCR; TCRdb's version includes in-frame clones alone and lacks a portion of them. The sample comprises about 220,000 clones, around nine tenths of which are singletons, and around 3% rests with the top ten. The source material was PBMCs. The TCR sequence derives from a woman under 30 in good health and CMV-seronegative. This chain connects TRBV19 to TRBJ1-5, with D possibly TRBD1 on 5 matching bases. The CDR3 here is CASSPGGGRNQPQHF. Written as DNA, the CDR3 is TGTGCCAGTAGTCCCGGCGGGGGGAGGAATCAGCCCCAGCATTTT. Full variable domain (remainder filled in from reference TRBV19 and TRBJ1-5): DGGITQSPKYLFRKEGQNVTLSCEQNLNHDAMYWYRQDPGQGLRLIYYSQIVNDFQKGDIAEGYSVSREKKESFPLTVTSAQKNPTAFYLCASSPGGGRNQPQHFGDGTRLSIL.